This entry concerns a single T cell receptor (beta chain). The CDR3 extends over 12 amino acids. Trimming stripped 8 bases from V and 4 bases from J, with 11 bases between. The germline CDR1 and CDR2 sequences are SNHLY and FYNNEI. These data are taken from a study of CD8 T cells in Susac syndrome. Controls matched for sex and age were healthy donors. RNA in amounts of roughly 0.5 to 1 ug was reverse transcribed with random hexamers. Using its own MiXCR run on the immunoSEQ multiplex PCR reads, TCRdb lists one record per CDR3 protein. The sample holds 85,000 to 90,000 distinct CDR3 sequences, just under 95% seen once.

Material for sequencing was CD8+ T cells from PBMCs. This clonotype was obtained from a human donor in good health. The genes are TRBV2 and TRBJ1-2, with D unresolved. The chain's CDR3 is CASGSVVYGYTF. The CDR3 DNA sequence: TGTGCCAGCGGGTCGGTTGTCTATGGCTACACCTTC.